A selection of T cell receptor beta chains follows, all from one sample in a study of cytomegalovirus exposure and HLA in healthy donors. The repertoire was sequenced with immunoSEQ multiplex PCR; TCRdb's copy has only in-frame clones and lacks some. Seen here are approximately 190,000 clones, 75% to 80% observed once, and the top ten hold 2.1%. The sequencing sample was made of PBMCs. These receptors came from a woman aged 25-40 years in good health and CMV-seropositive. Each CDR3 is given with its conserved first and last residue. The D gene is left open where the match is weak. Clone size is shown for a subset of rows, as once, few, many or a class of expanded clone.

clone_size: NA
v_call: TRBV5-6
d_call: TRBD2
j_call: TRBJ2-1
cdr3_aa: CASSLRREPYNEQFF
cdr3_nt: TGTGCCAGCAGCTTGAGGCGGGAGCCCTACAATGAGCAGTTCTTC

clone_size: few
v_call: TRBV27
d_call: NA
j_call: TRBJ1-1
cdr3_aa: CASSWGVGDTEAFF
cdr3_nt: TGTGCCAGCAGTTGGGGGGTTGGGGACACTGAAGCTTTCTTT

clone_size: NA
v_call: TRBV6-1
d_call: NA
j_call: TRBJ1-2
cdr3_aa: CASTVELGYGYTF
cdr3_nt: TGTGCCAGCACGGTGGAGTTGGGCTATGGCTACACCTTC

clone_size: NA
v_call: TRBV9
d_call: NA
j_call: TRBJ2-2
cdr3_aa: CASSHLSDSTNTGELFF
cdr3_nt: TGTGCCAGCAGCCACCTTTCCGACAGCACGAACACCGGGGAGCTGTTTTTT

clone_size: NA
v_call: TRBV28
d_call: NA
j_call: TRBJ2-6
cdr3_aa: CASSPPGSGANVLTF
cdr3_nt: TGTGCCAGCAGCCCCCCGGGTTCTGGGGCCAACGTCCTGACTTTC

clone_size: once
v_call: TRBV21-1
d_call: NA
j_call: TRBJ1-4
cdr3_aa: CASSKARRPGHRKKNEKLFF
cdr3_nt: TGTGCCAGCAGCAAAGCCCGACGCCCCGGACATAGGAAAAAAAATGAAAAACTGTTTTTT

clone_size: NA
v_call: TRBV5-1
d_call: TRBD1
j_call: TRBJ2-7
cdr3_aa: CASSLYFSGQGYEQYF
cdr3_nt: TGCGCCAGCAGCTTGTACTTCTCGGGACAGGGCTACGAGCAGTACTTC

clone_size: NA
v_call: TRBV9
d_call: TRBD2
j_call: TRBJ2-7
cdr3_aa: CANRTSRYYEQYF
cdr3_nt: TGTGCCAACCGGACTAGCAGATACTACGAGCAGTACTTC

clone_size: NA
v_call: TRBV5-6
d_call: TRBD2
j_call: TRBJ2-7
cdr3_aa: CASRARLAGGFEQYF
cdr3_nt: TGTGCCAGCAGGGCTCGACTAGCGGGGGGGTTCGAGCAGTACTTC

clone_size: once
v_call: TRBV4-2
d_call: TRBD2
j_call: TRBJ2-4
cdr3_aa: CASSQEGGAKNIQYF
cdr3_nt: TGTGCCAGCAGCCAAGAGGGGGGGGCCAAAAACATTCAGTACTTC

clone_size: NA
v_call: TRBV7-8
d_call: TRBD2
j_call: TRBJ2-5
cdr3_aa: CASSLWGTSGSQETQYF
cdr3_nt: TGTGCCAGCAGCTTATGGGGGACTAGCGGGAGCCAAGAGACCCAGTACTTC

clone_size: NA
v_call: TRBV30
d_call: TRBD1
j_call: TRBJ2-3
cdr3_aa: CAWGTGGVDTQYF
cdr3_nt: TGTGCCTGGGGGACAGGGGGGGTCGATACGCAGTATTTT

clone_size: NA
v_call: TRBV30
d_call: NA
j_call: TRBJ1-2
cdr3_aa: CAWSPPQGGSRGYTF
cdr3_nt: TGTGCCTGGAGCCCACCGCAAGGAGGCTCGCGGGGCTACACCTTC

clone_size: NA
v_call: TRBV6-6
d_call: NA
j_call: TRBJ2-7
cdr3_aa: CASKQGGYEQYF
cdr3_nt: TGTGCCAGCAAACAGGGTGGGTACGAGCAGTACTTC

clone_size: NA
v_call: TRBV20-1
d_call: NA
j_call: TRBJ2-3
cdr3_aa: CSAALEATQYF
cdr3_nt: TGCAGTGCGGCCCTTGAGGCTACGCAGTATTTT